Detailed here is one T cell receptor (beta chain). This sample stems from a study of blood T cell repertoires in COVID-19. CDR3 length: 16 residues. Looked up from germline, CDR1 is SGHTS and CDR2 is YDEGEE. V was clipped by 6 bases and J by 2 bases, with 20 bases between them. The data were produced by immunoSEQ multiplex PCR, yet TCRdb's version contains in-frame clones alone and is incomplete. This sample carries 170,000 or so clones, 90% to 95% of them seen once, and the ten largest clones take approximately 0.5%. The sequence came from a man aged 45-65 years with acute or convalescent COVID-19. Sample: peripheral blood. V usage is TRBV5-8 and J usage is TRBJ1-2; possible D gene TRBD1, 5 bases. Written as DNA, the CDR3 is TGTGCCAGCAACCCCGAGGAGGGACGGGAGAACTATGGCTACACCTTC. Its protein product is CASNPEEGRENYGYTF.